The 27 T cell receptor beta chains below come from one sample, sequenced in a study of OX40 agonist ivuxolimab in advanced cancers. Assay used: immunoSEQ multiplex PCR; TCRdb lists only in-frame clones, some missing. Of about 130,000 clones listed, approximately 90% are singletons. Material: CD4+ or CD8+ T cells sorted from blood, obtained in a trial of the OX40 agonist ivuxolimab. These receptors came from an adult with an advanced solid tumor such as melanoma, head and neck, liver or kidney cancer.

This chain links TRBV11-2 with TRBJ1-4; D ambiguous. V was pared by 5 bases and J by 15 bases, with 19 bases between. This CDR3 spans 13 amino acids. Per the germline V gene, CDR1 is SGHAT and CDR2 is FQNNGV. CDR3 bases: TGTGCCAGCAGCCCTGACACCCGTGAAGGGATGTTTTTT. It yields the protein CASSPDTREGMFF.

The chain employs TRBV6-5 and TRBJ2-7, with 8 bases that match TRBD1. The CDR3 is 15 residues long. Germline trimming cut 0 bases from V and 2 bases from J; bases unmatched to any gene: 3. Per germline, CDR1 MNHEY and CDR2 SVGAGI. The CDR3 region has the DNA TGTGCCAGCAGTTACTCACGGGACAGGACCTACGAGCAGTACTTC. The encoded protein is CASSYSRDRTYEQYF.

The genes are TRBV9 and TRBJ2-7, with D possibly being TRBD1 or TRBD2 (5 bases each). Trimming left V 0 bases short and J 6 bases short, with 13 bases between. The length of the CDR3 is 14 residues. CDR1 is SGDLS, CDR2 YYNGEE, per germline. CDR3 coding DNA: TGTGCCAGCAGCGTAGGGAGAGGGGTCGGCGAGCAGTACTTC. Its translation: CASSVGRGVGEQYF.

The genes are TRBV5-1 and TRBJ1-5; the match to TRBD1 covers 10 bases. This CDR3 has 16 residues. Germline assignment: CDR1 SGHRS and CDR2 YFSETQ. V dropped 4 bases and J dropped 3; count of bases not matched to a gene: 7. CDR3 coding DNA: TGCGCCAGCAGCCCGTCGACAGGGGGCTTCAATCAGCCCCAGCATTTT. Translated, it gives CASSPSTGGFNQPQHF.

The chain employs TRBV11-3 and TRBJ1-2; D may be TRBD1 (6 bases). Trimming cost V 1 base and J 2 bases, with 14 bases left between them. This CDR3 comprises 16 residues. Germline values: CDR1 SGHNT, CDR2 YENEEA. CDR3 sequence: CASSLGAGGTNYGYTF. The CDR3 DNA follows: TGTGCCAGCAGCTTAGGGGCTGGGGGCACCAACTATGGCTACACCTTC.

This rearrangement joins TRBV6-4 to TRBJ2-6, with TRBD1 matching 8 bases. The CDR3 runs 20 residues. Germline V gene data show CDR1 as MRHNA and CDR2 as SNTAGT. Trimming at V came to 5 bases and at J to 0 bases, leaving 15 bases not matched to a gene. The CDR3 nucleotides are TGTGCCAGCAGTAAGACTTCGGGACAGGTGTTACCCTCTGGGGCCAACGTCCTGACTTTC. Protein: CASSKTSGQVLPSGANVLTF.

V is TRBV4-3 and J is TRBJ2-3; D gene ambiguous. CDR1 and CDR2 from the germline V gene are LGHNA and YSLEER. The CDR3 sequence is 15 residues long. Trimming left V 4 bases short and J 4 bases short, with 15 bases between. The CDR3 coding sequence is TGCGCCAGCAGCCGAGCCTCCCAACTACCAGATACGCAGTATTTT. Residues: CASSRASQLPDTQYF.

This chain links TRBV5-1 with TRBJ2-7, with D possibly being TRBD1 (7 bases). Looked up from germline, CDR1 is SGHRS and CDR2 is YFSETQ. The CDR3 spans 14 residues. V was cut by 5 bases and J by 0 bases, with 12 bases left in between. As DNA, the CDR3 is TGCGCCAGCAGGGAGGGACAGAGCTCCTACGAGCAGTACTTC. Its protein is CASREGQSSYEQYF.

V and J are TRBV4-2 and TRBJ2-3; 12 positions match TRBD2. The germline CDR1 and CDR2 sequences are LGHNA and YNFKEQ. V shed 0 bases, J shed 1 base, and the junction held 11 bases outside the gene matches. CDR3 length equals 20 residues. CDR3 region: CASSQDPLAGGPRGTDTQYF. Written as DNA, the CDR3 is TGTGCCAGCAGCCAAGATCCCCTAGCGGGAGGGCCTCGGGGCACAGATACGCAGTATTTT.

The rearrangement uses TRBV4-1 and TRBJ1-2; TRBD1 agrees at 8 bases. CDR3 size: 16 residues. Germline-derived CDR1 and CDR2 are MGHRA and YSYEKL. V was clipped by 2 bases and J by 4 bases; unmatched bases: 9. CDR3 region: CASSQTTRTGTYGYTF. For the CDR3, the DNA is TGCGCCAGCAGCCAAACAACCCGGACAGGGACCTATGGCTACACCTTC.

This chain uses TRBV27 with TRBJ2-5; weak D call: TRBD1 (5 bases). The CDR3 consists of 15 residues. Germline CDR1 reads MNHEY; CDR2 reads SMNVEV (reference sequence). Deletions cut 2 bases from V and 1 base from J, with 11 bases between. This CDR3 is CASSLRSQGQETQYF. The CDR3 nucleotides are TGTGCCAGCAGTTTACGGTCGCAGGGCCAAGAGACCCAGTACTTC.

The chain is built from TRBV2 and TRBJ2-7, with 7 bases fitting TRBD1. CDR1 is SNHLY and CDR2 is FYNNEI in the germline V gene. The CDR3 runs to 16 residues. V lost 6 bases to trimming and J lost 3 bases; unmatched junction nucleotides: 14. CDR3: CASSSFLRDRDYEQYF. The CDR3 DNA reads TGTGCCAGCAGCTCCTTTCTCCGGGACAGAGACTACGAGCAGTACTTC.

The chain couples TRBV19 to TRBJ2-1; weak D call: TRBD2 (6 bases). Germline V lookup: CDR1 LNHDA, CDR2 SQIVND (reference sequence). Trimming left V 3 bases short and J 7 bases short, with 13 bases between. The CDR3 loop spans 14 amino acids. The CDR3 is CASSMARGGNEQFF. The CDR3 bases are TGTGCCAGTAGTATGGCACGGGGAGGTAATGAGCAGTTCTTC.

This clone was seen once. The CDR3 sequence: CASSLVKANYGYTF. The DNA of the CDR3 is TGCGCCAGCAGCCTGGTTAAAGCTAACTATGGCTACACCTTC. V usage is TRBV5-1 and J usage is TRBJ1-2; no firm D call. The germline V gene encodes CDR1 SGHRS and CDR2 YFSETQ. V dropped 4 bases and J dropped 0 bases, with 10 bases sitting between them. The CDR3 runs to 14 residues.

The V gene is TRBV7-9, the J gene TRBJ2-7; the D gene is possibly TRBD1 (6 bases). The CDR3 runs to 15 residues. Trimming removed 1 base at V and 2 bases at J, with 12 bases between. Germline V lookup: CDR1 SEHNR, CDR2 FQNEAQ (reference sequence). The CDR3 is CASSLEGTNTYEQYF. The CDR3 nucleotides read TGTGCCAGCAGCTTAGAGGGGACAAATACCTACGAGCAGTACTTC.

The DNA of the CDR3 is TGTGCCAGCAGTGAAGCTGCAGGGATCTATGAGACCCAGTACTTC. Protein sequence: CASSEAAGIYETQYF. The chain links TRBV6-1 to TRBJ2-5; D is possibly TRBD1 (5 bases). CDR3 size: 15 residues. Trimming took off 0 bases at V and 5 bases at J, with 13 bases between the two ends. In germline, CDR1 is MNHNS, CDR2 SASEGT.

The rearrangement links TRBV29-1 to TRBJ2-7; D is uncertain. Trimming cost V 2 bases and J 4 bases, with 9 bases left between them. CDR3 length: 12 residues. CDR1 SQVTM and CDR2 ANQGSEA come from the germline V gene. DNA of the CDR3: TGCAGCGTTGAATTAGAACAATACGAGCAGTACTTC. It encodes CSVELEQYEQYF.

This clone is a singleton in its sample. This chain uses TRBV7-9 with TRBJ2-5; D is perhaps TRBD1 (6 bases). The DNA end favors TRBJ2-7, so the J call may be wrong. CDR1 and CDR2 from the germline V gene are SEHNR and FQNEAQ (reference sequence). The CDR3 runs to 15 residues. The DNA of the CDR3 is TGTGCCAGCAGCCCAGGGCAGGGGAGCTCCTACGAGCAGTACTTC. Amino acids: CASSPGQGSSYEQYF.

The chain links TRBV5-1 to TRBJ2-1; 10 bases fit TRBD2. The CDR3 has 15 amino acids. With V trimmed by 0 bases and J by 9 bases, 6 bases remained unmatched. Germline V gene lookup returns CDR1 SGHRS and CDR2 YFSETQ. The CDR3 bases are TGCGCCAGCAGCTTGGTCAGCGGGAGGGCCGCTGAGCAGTTCTTC. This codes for CASSLVSGRAAEQFF. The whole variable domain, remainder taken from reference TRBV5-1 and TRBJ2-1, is KAGVTQTPRYLIKTRGQQVTLSCSPISGHRSVSWYQQTPGQGLQFLFEYFSETQRNKGNFPGRFSGRQFSNSRSEMNVSTLELGDSALYLCASSLVSGRAAEQFFGPGTRLTVL.

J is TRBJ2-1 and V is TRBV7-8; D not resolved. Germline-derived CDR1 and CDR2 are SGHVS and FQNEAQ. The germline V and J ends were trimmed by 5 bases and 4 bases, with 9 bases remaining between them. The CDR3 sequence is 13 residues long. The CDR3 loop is CASSQGRYNEQFF. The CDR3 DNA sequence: TGTGCCAGCAGCCAAGGGCGGTACAATGAGCAGTTCTTC.

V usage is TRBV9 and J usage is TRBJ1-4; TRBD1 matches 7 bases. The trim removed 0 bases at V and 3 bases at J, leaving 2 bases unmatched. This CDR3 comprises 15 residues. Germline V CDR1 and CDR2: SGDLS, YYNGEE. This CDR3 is CASSVGDRANEKLFF. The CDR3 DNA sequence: TGTGCCAGCAGCGTAGGAGACAGGGCTAATGAAAAACTGTTTTTT. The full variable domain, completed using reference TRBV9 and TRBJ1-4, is DSGVTQTPKHLITATGQRVTLRCSPRSGDLSVYWYQQSLDQGLQFLIQYYNGEERAKGNILERFSAQQFPDLHSELNLSSLELGDSALYFCASSVGDRANEKLFFGSGTQLSVL.

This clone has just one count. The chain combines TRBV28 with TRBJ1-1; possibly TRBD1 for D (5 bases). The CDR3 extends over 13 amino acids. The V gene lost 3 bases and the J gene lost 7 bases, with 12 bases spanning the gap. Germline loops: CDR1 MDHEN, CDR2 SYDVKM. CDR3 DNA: TGTGCCAGCAGTTTGCACAGGAGTGTTGAAGCTTTCTTT. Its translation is CASSLHRSVEAFF.

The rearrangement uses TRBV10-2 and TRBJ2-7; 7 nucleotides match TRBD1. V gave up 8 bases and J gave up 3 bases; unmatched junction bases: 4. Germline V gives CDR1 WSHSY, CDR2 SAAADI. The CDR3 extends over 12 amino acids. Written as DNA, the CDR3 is TGCGCCAGCCGACAGGGAAACTACGAGCAGTACTTC. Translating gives CASRQGNYEQYF.

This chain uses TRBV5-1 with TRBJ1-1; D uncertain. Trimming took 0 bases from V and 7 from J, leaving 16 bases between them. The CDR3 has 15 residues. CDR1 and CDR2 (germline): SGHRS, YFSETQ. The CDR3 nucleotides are TGCGCCAGCAGCTTGGGGCAGACCGGGTTTGGTGAAGCTTTCTTT. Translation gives CASSLGQTGFGEAFF.

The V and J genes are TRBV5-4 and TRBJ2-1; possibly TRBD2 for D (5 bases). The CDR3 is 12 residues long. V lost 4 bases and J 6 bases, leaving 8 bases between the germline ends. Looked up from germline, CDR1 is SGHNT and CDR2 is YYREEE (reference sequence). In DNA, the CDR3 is TGTGCCAGCAGCATACTAGTCAATGAGCAGTTCTTC. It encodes CASSILVNEQFF.

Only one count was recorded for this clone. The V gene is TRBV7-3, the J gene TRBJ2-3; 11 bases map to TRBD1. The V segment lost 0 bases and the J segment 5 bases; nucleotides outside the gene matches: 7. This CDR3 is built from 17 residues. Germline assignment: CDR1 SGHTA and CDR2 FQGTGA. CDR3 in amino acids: CASSLTRDRGRLDTQYF. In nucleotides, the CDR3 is TGTGCCAGCAGCTTAACGAGGGACAGGGGGAGACTAGATACGCAGTATTTT. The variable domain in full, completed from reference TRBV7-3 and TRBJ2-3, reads GAGVSQTPSNKVTEKGKYVELRCDPISGHTALYWYRQSLGQGPEFLIYFQGTGAADDSGLPNDRFFAVRPEGSVSTLKIQRTERGDSAVYLCASSLTRDRGRLDTQYFGPGTRLTVL.

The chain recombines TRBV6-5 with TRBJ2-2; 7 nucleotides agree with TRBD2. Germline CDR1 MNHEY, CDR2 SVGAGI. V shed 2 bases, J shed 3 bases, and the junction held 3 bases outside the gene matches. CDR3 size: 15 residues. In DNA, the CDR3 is TGTGCCAGCAGTTACGGGAGCGGGGACACCGGGGAGCTGTTTTTT. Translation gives CASSYGSGDTGELFF.